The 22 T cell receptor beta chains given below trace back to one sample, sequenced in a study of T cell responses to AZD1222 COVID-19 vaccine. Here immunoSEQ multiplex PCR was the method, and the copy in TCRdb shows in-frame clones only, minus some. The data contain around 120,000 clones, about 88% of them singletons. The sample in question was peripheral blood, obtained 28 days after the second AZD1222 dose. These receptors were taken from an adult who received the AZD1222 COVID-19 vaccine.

The CDR3 nucleotides read TGTGCCAGCAGCTTAGTTCCAGCGGGGGGTGTAGAGACCCAGTACTTC. It encodes CASSLVPAGGVETQYF. V gene TRBV7-2 combines with J gene TRBJ2-5; the match to TRBD2 covers 9 bases. The germline V gene encodes CDR1 SGHTA and CDR2 FQGNSA. The CDR3 sequence is 16 residues long. V shed 1 base and J 4 bases; nucleotides not matched to a gene: 7.

CDR3 DNA: TGTGCCAGCAGTGATAGAGGGGACACCCCTACTAGCAATCAGCCCCAGCATTTT. Protein: CASSDRGDTPTSNQPQHF. This chain links TRBV2 with TRBJ1-5, with TRBD1 as a possible D gene (6 bases). The CDR3 consists of 18 residues. The V end was cut by 3 bases, the J end by 0 bases, with 18 bases between. CDR1 SNHLY and CDR2 FYNNEI come from the germline V gene.

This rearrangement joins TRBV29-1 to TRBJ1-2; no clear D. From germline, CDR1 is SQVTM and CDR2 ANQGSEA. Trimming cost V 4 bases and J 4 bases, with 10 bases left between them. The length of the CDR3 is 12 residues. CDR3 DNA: TGCAGCGTTGCCCCGGGGAGCTATGGCTACACCTTC. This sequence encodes CSVAPGSYGYTF.

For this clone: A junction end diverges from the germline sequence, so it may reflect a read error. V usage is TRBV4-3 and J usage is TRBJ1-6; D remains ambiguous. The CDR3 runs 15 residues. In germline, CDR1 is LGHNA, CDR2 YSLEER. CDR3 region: CASSQARRDKSPLHF. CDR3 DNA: TGCGCCAGCAGCCAGGCTCGGAGGGATAAATCACCCCTCCACTTT.

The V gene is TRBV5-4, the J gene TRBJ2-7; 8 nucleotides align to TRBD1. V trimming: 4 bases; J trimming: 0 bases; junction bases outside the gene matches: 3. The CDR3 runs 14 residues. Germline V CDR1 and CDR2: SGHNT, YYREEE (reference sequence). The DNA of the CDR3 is TGTGCCAGCAGCCGGGACAGGTACTCCTACGAGCAGTACTTC. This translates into CASSRDRYSYEQYF.

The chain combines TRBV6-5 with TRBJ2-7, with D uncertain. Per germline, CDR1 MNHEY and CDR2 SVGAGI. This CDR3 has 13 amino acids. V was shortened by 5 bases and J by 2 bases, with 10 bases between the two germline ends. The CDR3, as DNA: TGTGCCAGCAGTCAACCAGCGACCTACGAGCAGTACTTC. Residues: CASSQPATYEQYF.

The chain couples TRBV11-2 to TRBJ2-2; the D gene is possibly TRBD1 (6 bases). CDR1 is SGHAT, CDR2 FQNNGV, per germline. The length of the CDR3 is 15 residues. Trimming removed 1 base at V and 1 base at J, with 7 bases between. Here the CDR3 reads CASSLGRGNTGELFF. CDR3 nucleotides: TGTGCCAGCAGCTTAGGCAGGGGGAACACCGGGGAGCTGTTTTTT.

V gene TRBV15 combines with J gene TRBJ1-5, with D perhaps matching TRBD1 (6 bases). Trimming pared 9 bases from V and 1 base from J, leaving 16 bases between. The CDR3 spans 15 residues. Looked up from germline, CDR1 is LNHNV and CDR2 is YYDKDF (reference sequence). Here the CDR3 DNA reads TGTGCCACTAGGGTAGACAGGACGAGCAATCAGCCCCAGCATTTT. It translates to CATRVDRTSNQPQHF.

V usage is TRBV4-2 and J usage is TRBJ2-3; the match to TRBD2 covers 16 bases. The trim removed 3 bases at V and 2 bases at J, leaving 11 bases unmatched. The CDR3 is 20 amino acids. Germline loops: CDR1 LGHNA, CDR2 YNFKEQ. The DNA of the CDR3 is TGTGCCAGCAGCCACCGAGCTGGGACTAGCGGGGGGGGTGCCACAGATACGCAGTATTTT. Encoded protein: CASSHRAGTSGGGATDTQYF.

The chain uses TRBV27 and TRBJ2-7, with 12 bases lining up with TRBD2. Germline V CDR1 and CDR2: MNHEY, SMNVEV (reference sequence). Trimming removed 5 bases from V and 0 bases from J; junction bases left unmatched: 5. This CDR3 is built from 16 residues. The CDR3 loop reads CASSPRLAGDSYEQYF. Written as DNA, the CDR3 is TGTGCCAGCAGTCCACGACTAGCGGGGGACTCCTACGAGCAGTACTTC.

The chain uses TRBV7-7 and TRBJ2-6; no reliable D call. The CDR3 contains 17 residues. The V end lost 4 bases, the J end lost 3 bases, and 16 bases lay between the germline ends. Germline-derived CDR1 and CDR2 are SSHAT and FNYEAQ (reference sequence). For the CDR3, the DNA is TGTGCCAGCAGCTCGCGCTTGAGTGGGTATGGGGCCAACGTCCTGACTTTC. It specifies CASSSRLSGYGANVLTF.

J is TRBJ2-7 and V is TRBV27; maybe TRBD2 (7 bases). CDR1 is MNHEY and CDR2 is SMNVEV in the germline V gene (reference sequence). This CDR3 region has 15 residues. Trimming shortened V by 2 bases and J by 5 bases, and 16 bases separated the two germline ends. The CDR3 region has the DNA TGTGCCAGCAGTTTAGGGGGCGGGAGTACCCACGAGCAGTACTTC. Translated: CASSLGGGSTHEQYF.

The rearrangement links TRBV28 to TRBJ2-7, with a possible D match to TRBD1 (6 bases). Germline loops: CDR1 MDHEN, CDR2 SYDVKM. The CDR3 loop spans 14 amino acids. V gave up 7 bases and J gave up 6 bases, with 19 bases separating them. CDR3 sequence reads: CASTTVGRGTEQYF. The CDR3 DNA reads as TGTGCCAGCACCACGGTAGGCAGGGGTACCGAGCAGTACTTC.

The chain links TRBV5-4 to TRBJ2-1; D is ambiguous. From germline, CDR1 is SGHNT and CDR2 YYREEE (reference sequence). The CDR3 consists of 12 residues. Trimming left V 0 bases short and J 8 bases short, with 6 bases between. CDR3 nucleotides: TGTGCCAGCAGCTTGGCCTGGGATGAGCAGTTCTTC. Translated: CASSLAWDEQFF.

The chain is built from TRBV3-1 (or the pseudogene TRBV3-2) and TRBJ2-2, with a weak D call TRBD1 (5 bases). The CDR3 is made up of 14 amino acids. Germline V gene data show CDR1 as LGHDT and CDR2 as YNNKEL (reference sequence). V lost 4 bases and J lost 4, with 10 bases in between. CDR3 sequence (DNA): TGTGCCAGCAGCCGACCAACAGGCACCGGGGAGCTGTTTTTT. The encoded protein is CASSRPTGTGELFF.

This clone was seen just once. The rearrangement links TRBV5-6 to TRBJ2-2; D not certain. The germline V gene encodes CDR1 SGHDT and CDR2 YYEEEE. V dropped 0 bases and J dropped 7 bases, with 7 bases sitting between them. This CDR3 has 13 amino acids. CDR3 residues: CASSLAWSGELFF. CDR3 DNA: TGTGCCAGCAGCTTGGCATGGAGCGGGGAGCTGTTTTTT.

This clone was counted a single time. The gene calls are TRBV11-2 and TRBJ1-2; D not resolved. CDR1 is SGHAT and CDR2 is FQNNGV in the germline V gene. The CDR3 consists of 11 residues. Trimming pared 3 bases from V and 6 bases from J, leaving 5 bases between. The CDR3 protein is CASSLGHGYTF. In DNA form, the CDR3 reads TGTGCCAGCAGCTTGGGCCATGGCTACACCTTC.

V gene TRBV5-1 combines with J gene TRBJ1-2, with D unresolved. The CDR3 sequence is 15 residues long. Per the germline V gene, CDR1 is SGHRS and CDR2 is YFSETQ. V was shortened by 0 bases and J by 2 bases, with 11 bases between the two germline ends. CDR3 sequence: CASSLAGVSNYGYTF. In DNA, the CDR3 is TGCGCCAGCAGCTTGGCCGGGGTGTCCAACTATGGCTACACCTTC.

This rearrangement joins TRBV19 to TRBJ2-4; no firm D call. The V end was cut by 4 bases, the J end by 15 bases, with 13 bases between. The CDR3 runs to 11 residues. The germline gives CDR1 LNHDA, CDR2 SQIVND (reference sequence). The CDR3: CASSTHTQRYF. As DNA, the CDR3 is TGTGCCAGTAGTACGCACACCCAGCGGTACTTC. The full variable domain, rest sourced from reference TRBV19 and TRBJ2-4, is DGGITQSPKYLFRKEGQNVTLSCEQNLNHDAMYWYRQDPGQGLRLIYYSQIVNDFQKGDIAEGYSVSREKKESFPLTVTSAQKNPTAFYLCASSTHTQRYFGAGTRLSVL.

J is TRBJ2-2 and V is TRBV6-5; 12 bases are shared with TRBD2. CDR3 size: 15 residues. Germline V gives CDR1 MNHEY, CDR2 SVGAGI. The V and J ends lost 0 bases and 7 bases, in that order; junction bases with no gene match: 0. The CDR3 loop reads CASSYSGLAGGELFF. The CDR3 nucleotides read TGTGCCAGCAGTTACTCGGGACTAGCGGGCGGGGAGCTGTTTTTT.

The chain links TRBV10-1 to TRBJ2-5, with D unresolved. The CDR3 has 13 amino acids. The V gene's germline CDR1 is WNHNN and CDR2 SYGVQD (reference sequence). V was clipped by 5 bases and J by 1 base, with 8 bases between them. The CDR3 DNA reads TGCGCCAGCAGTATGCAGATCCAAGAGACCCAGTACTTC. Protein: CASSMQIQETQYF.

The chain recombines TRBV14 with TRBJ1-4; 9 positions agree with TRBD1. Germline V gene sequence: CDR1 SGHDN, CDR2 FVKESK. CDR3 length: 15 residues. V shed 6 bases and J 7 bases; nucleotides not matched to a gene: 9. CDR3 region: CASRESGTGSEKLFF. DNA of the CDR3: TGTGCCAGCAGGGAATCCGGGACAGGGAGTGAAAAACTGTTTTTT.